The source of this T cell receptor (beta chain) is a study of blood T cells in healthy people across ages (dated by TCRdb to 2014 to 2015). Turning to the overall study: Template switching captured roughly one uniquely barcoded TCR beta cDNA molecule per two T cells in model experiments. Age-related changes in TCR beta repertoire diversity were measured in the study by deep sequencing normalized with unique cDNA molecular identifiers. Four age groups were formed from the donors: young (average approximately 15 years), middle-aged (approximately 41), aged (approximately 60) and long-lived (82). To avoid experimental bias, donors of different ages were spread randomly across the sequencing lanes. Using the same blood draw, the study looked at two additional independent replicas of 1 million unique cDNA reads for two donors, one aged 18 to 30 and the other aged 80 or older. Study-wide findings and limitations: There was a strong correlation between observed TCR beta diversity and the percentage of naive T cells measured by flow cytometry. As age increased, observed TCR beta diversity per million T cells dropped in a roughly linear way, and a significant reduction was already evident by age 40. Because profiling used bulk unsorted PBMCs, naive and antigen-experienced compartments could not be compared conclusively. Compared with the aged group, the long-lived group had more naive CD4+ T cells, fewer expanded clones and increased TCR diversity, suggesting age selection. Because donor CMV infection status was unknown, age-related changes in expanded clonotypes were potentially confounded. Estimates of total diversity based on one million sequenced T cells were regarded as lower bounds and as underestimates.

The junction shows trimming of 7 bases on V and 5 bases on J, and the gene matches do not reach 6 bases of it. The CDR3 covers 15 residues, taking in both the cysteine and the phenylalanine. CDR3 DNA only is kept here, 45 bases in frame from base 1. From the germline V gene, CDR1 is KGHDR and CDR2 is SFDVKD. Library prep was done by 5' RACE. The sequencer listed for this sample is Illumina HiSeq 2500. A second PCR of roughly 6 to 11 cycles was performed with a sample-barcoded 5' primer and a J-beta primer mix. A template-switch 5' adaptor carrying 12 random nucleotides introduced a unique molecular identifier onto each TCR beta cDNA molecule. At least 2.5 million CDR3-containing paired-end reads were obtained from each sample. First-strand cDNA was synthesized from all RNA with the Mint cDNA synthesis kit, primed by a TRBC-specific oligonucleotide. After uracil-DNA glycosylase treatment, a first 18-cycle PCR used universal primers M1SS and BC2_uni_R on all cDNA. As for the original processing: Each sample was normalized by randomly selecting 1 million high-quality reads, each carrying a distinct molecular identifier. Instead of being binned into consensus sequences, reads that shared molecular identifiers were thrown out. MiTCR, set to a Q25 quality threshold and the strictest error-elimination algorithm, was used for CDR3 identification, clonotype clustering and error correction. Lower-bound total TCR beta diversity was estimated with a nonparametric unseen species model using Euler transformation. TCRdb reprocessed the public reads (quality trimming at Q25 with fastp, clone calling with MiXCR) and kept in-frame beta chains. Rows are unified per CDR3 protein, each entry keeping the most common DNA and genes. The V and J calls and clone size are TCRdb's, not the authors'. The sample data list fewer than 800,000 distinct CDR3 sequences, and about half of these were observed just once. Of the sample, roughly 34% falls within the top ten clones.

Note on this clonotype: Its recognized antigen is unknown. Per-nucleotide qualities are absent, and no much larger clonotype sits a single base away.

The donors were about 40 Caucasian individuals from Russia, aged about 6 to 95 years, who were systemically healthy. Roughly 10 milliliters of peripheral blood were collected from each donor into EDTA-treated Vacutainer tubes. Ficoll-Paque density-gradient centrifugation was used to isolate PBMCs, with at least 6.5 million obtained per sample. Trizol reagent was used to extract total RNA from PBMCs, with at least 6 micrograms per sample. For every donor, flow cytometry on a PBMC aliquot measured the percentage of naive CD45RAhigh/CD27high T cells. Recombination linked TRBV24-1 to TRBJ2-2; the junction holds 10 bases that match TRBD1. The sequence derives from a woman aged 60 to 75 in good health. Sequencing was carried out using blood. DNA sequence: TGTGCCACCAGATCCGGGACAGGGGAAACCGGGGAGCTGTTTTTT. It encodes CATRSGTGETGELFF.